This TCR beta chain was identified in a study of blood T cells in healthy people across ages (dated by TCRdb to the mid-2010s). In terms of the full investigation: In model experiments, template switching captured about one uniquely barcoded TCR beta cDNA molecule for every two T cells. Two additional independent replicas of 1 million unique cDNA reads from the same blood draw were analyzed for two donors (one aged 18 to 29 and one aged 80 or older). To avoid experimental bias, donors of different ages were spread randomly across the sequencing lanes. Donors were grouped into four age groups: young (average 16 years), middle-aged (39), aged (around 60) and long-lived (around 80). The study measured age-related changes in TCR beta repertoire diversity using deep sequencing normalized with unique cDNA molecular identifiers. What the work shows at the level of the full study, not this receptor alone: The long-lived group showed more naive CD4+ T cells, fewer expanded clones and increased TCR diversity than the aged group, suggesting age selection. Because donor CMV infection status was unknown, age-related changes in expanded clonotypes were potentially confounded. There was a strong correlation between observed TCR beta diversity and the percentage of naive T cells measured by flow cytometry. As age increased, observed TCR beta diversity per million T cells dropped in a roughly linear way, and a significant reduction was already evident by age about 36. Since profiling was done on bulk unsorted PBMCs, naive and antigen-experienced compartments could not be conclusively compared. Estimates of total diversity based on one million sequenced T cells were considered lower bounds and underestimates.

Donors were a few dozen systemically healthy Caucasian individuals from Russia aged roughly 6 to 100 years. Approximately 10 milliliters of peripheral blood were collected from each donor into EDTA-treated Vacutainer tubes. Ficoll-Paque density-gradient centrifugation was used to isolate PBMCs, with at least 6.5 million per sample. Total RNA was extracted from PBMCs with Trizol reagent, with at least 6 micrograms obtained per sample. For every donor, flow cytometry on a PBMC aliquot measured the percentage of naive CD45RAhigh/CD27high T cells. Receptor libraries were prepared by 5' RACE. Reads for this sample came from an Illumina HiSeq 2500. A second 7 to 11 cycle PCR used a sample-barcoded 5' primer and a J-beta primer mix. Each TCR beta cDNA molecule received a unique molecular identifier from a template-switch 5' adaptor carrying 12 random nucleotides. At least 2.5 million CDR3-containing paired-end reads were obtained from each sample. All of the RNA was converted into first-strand cDNA using the Mint cDNA synthesis kit, with a TRBC-specific oligonucleotide serving as the primer. After uracil-DNA glycosylase treatment, a first 18-cycle PCR used universal primers M1SS and BC2_uni_R on all cDNA. On the study's bioinformatics: Normalization of each sample was performed by random selection of 1 million high-quality reads, each carrying a distinct molecular identifier. Reads sharing molecular identifiers were discarded rather than binned into consensus sequences. MiTCR, set to a Q25 quality threshold and the strictest error-elimination algorithm, was used for CDR3 identification, clonotype clustering and error correction. Lower-bound total TCR beta diversity was estimated with a nonparametric unseen species model using Euler transformation. TCRdb trimmed public reads at Q25 via fastp, called clones via MiXCR and kept in-frame beta chains. Each CDR3 protein gets just one entry, which takes the most common genes and DNA from the rows behind it. Here the V and J calls rest on TCRdb's processing, not on the authors' analysis. The sample has roughly 1,700,000 distinct CDR3 sequences on record, approximately 30% of them singletons. Of the sample, about 7.7% falls within the top ten clones.

In regard to this clonotype: Its recognized antigen is unknown. Nothing much larger sits one base from this clone, and base qualities are not available.

CDR1 and CDR2, per the germline V gene (reference sequence), are GTSNPN and SVGIG. Including the terminal cysteine and phenylalanine, the CDR3 comprises 18 residues. Just the 54-base CDR3 DNA is kept, in frame starting at base 1. Trimmed from V: 3 bases; trimmed from J: 1 base; junction bases lacking a gene match: 12. The rearranged chain carries TRBV30 and TRBJ2-6, with 7 bases aligning to TRBD2. The receptor comes from a woman in her twenties or thirties in good health. Sequencing was done on a sample of blood. CDR3 region: CAWSDLGLGTSGANVLTF. The nucleotide sequence is given as TGTGCCTGGAGCGATCTCGGACTAGGAACATCTGGGGCCAACGTCCTGACTTTC.